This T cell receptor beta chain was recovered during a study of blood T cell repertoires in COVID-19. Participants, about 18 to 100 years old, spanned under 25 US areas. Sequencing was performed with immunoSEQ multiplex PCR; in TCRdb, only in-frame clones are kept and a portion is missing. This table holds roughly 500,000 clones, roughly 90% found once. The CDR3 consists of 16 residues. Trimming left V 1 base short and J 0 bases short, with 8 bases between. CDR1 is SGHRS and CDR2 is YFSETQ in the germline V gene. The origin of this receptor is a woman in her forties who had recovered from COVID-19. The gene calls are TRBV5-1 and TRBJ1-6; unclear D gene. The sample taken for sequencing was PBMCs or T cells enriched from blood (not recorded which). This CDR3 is CASSLSTSSYNSPLHF. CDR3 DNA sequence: TGCGCCAGCAGCTTGTCAACCAGCTCCTATAATTCACCCCTCCACTTT.